This T cell receptor (beta chain) stems from a study of blood T cell repertoires in COVID-19. Turning to the study itself: Sample material is recorded as cDNA or gDNA derived from T cells, B-cell-depleted T cells, or PBMCs.

The CDR3 contains 16 residues. The trim removed 7 bases at V and 0 bases at J, leaving 6 bases unmatched. The germline V gene has CDR1 MNHNS and CDR2 SASEGT. Methods used by the authors: Amplification of reference gene primers was used by the study to estimate nucleated cell counts. TCRdb's copy holds only in-frame clones and misses some; the assay was immunoSEQ multiplex PCR. V and J calls and clone size are copied from that table; D and trimming were computed from the DNA. The sample consists of approximately 21,000 clones, about 90% of them appearing once. The chain links TRBV6-1 to TRBJ1-6; TRBD1 matches 7 bases. Source material: peripheral blood. This TCR derives from a woman over 75 with active COVID-19. CDR3 sequence: CASTETGSSYNSPLHF. The CDR3 nucleotides are TGTGCCAGCACTGAGACAGGGAGCTCCTATAATTCACCCCTCCACTTT.